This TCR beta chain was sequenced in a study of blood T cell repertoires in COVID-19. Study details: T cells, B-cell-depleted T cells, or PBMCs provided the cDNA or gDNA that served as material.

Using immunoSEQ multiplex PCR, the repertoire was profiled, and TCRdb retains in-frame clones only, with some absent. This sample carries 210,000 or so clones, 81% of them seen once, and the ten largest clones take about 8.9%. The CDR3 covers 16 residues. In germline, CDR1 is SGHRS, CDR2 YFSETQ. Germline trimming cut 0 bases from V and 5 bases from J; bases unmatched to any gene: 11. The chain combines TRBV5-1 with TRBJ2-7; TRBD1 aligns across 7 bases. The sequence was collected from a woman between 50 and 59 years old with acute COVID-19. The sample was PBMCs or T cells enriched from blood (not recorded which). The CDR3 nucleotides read TGCGCCAGCAGCTTGGTTAGGTCAGGGGGACGTCACGAGCAGTACTTC. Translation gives CASSLVRSGGRHEQYF.